This TCR beta chain originates from a study of identical twins (dated by TCRdb to about 2016). Background on the whole study: To test whether fetal clonotypes persist, this study deep-sequenced TCR alpha and beta repertoires from monozygotic twins, from unrelated adults of various ages, and from cord blood. To rule out contamination, replicate twin experiments were performed at different times with different library preparation protocols. What the research found in general, with its limitations: A weaker excess of twin sharing was found in beta out-of-frame sequences because the signal-to-noise ratio was lowered by fewer shared sequences. In monozygotic twins, recombination models systematically underestimated out-of-frame TCR alpha sharing, but the models matched the sharing seen between unrelated individuals. Compared with coincidental sharing between unrelated individuals, an excess of low generation-probability sequences was observed among out-of-frame TCR alpha sequences shared between twins. Abundant cord blood beta clonotypes carried fewer insertions; young adult naive repertoires showed a weaker similar trend, while memory repertoires showed none. Because the same donors could not be followed over many years, conclusions were based on cross-sectional statistical analysis. Zero-insertion analyses could be partly confounded by invariant T cells such as MAIT and iNKT, though diverse VJ usage argued against such confounding for most clonotypes.

V is pruned by 5 bases and J by 6 bases, leaving 3 bases of the junction without a gene match. Reading from cysteine to phenylalanine, the CDR3 counts 12 amino acids. CDR3 DNA only is kept here, 36 bases in frame from base 1. The CDR1 and CDR2 encoded by the germline V gene are MDHEN and SYDVKM. This clonotype has more than one count but fewer than ten. Its antigen is still unknown. No per-base quality is available; no much larger clone lies one base away. Receptors were amplified or captured by 5' RACE. Instrument used: Illumina HiSeq 2000. A universal primer binding site was added through template switching, and the final cDNA carried a unique molecular identifier so that TCR cDNA molecules could be counted accurately. First-strand cDNA for TCR alpha and beta chains was synthesized from specific primers in the conserved constant-segment region. Each cDNA library was double barcoded, with a SMART-Mk sample barcode plus Illumina barcodes, to control for contamination. TruSeq adapter sequences, together with Illumina sample barcodes, were added in two successive PCR steps. The TCR alpha and beta cDNA libraries were sequenced on the Illumina HiSeq platform using custom primers. The authors' pipeline ran thus. Raw reads were processed with MiGEC to extract unique molecular identifiers, and MiXCR was used to determine CDR3 positions. For each individual, recombination models were inferred using an EM algorithm with the repgenHMM and IGoR tools. Shared clonotypes were analyzed with the tcR package in R, and sharing was normalized by the product of cloneset sizes. Out-of-frame nonproductive sequences were analyzed to study raw recombination free of thymic and clonal selection effects. In-frame beta chains were kept once TCRdb had trimmed the public reads at Q25 with fastp and called clones with MiXCR. Rows merge per CDR3 protein into single entries with the most common DNA and genes. These V and J calls rely on TCRdb rather than the paper's analysis. Here the sample has hundreds of thousands of distinct CDR3 sequences; less than 10% occur a single time. The ten top clones hold roughly 0.9% of the sample.

All donors were healthy Caucasians. The twin cohort consisted of three pairs of female monozygotic twins, all aged about 18 to 29 years. The RNA used for TCR libraries was isolated from peripheral blood mononuclear cells. The same sample was also used in a study of yellow fever vaccine responses in identical twins. As the second study states: The authors reported that the T cell response to vaccination in identical twins appeared partly convergent and partly personalized. Focusing on identical twins, the study followed the T cell clones that responded to the vaccine, and did so with precision.

The TCR sequence derives from a woman between 18 and 29 years old in good health. Sequenced sample: PBMCs. Recombination connected TRBV28 to TRBJ2-7; TRBD2 matches 8 bases in the middle. The CDR3 has the sequence CASSNGRGEQYF. At the DNA level, the sequence is TGTGCCAGCAGTAACGGGAGGGGCGAGCAGTACTTC.